The clone carrying this T cell receptor beta chain was observed at least ten times. The data belong to a study of neurological immune-mediated disorders. Described time point: longitudinal time-point 3. The cDNA was produced through 5'RACE with 10-nucleotide random UMIs. TCRdb passed the 5' RACE reads through MiXCR, listing each CDR3 protein once. This table has 84,000 or so distinct CDR3 sequences, roughly 4.3% appearing once. V lost 3 bases and J 7 bases, leaving 9 bases between the germline ends. This CDR3 has 12 residues. Germline assignment: CDR1 DFQATT and CDR2 SNEGSKA (reference sequence). The sequencing input was PBMCs. The chain joins TRBV20-1 to TRBJ1-4; weak D call: TRBD1 (5 bases). This TCR was recovered from a woman aged 55-69 years with multiple sclerosis. This CDR3 reads CSASYRSEKLFF. CDR3 bases: TGCAGTGCTAGCTACAGGAGTGAAAAACTGTTTTTT.